These 18 T cell receptor beta chains share one sample of origin, sequenced in a study of blood T cell repertoires in COVID-19. The protocol was immunoSEQ multiplex PCR, while the TCRdb copy is restricted to in-frame clones and leaves out a portion. Of 150,000 to 200,000 clones detected, approximately 81% appear once; the ten largest clones hold roughly 18%. The sequencing sample was made of peripheral blood. The origin of the receptors is a person aged 65 to 85 with COVID-19, enrolled during active disease.

This chain joins TRBV6-5 and TRBJ1-1; 8 nucleotides agree with TRBD1. J lost 0 bases, V lost 2 bases, and 5 bases had no gene match. The CDR3 extends over 16 amino acids. Germline V gene lookup returns CDR1 MNHEY and CDR2 SVGAGI. CDR3 sequence (DNA): TGTGCCAGCAGTTACCGGGCAGGGGGCATGAACACTGAAGCTTTCTTT. As protein: CASSYRAGGMNTEAFF.

This rearrangement joins TRBV7-9 to TRBJ1-6; 8 bases match TRBD1. The CDR3 consists of 15 residues. Germline CDR1 and CDR2: SEHNR and FQNEAQ (reference sequence). The V and J ends lost 5 bases and 9 bases, in that order; junction bases with no gene match: 9. The CDR3: CASSKDGQGGSPLHF. The DNA of the CDR3 is TGTGCCAGCAGCAAAGACGGACAGGGTGGTTCACCCCTCCACTTT.

This clone was seen only a few times. The V gene is TRBV14, the J gene TRBJ2-1; 10 nucleotides align to TRBD2. V lost 4 bases and J lost 3; bases outside the gene matches: 6. The CDR3 covers 16 residues. Germline CDR1 and CDR2: SGHDN and FVKESK. CDR3 region: CASSRPGLAVYNEQFF. The CDR3 DNA reads as TGTGCCAGCAGCCGACCTGGACTAGCGGTCTACAATGAGCAGTTCTTC.

The gene calls are TRBV19 and TRBJ1-5; 8 bases fit TRBD1. Trimming took 3 bases from V and 1 from J; bases not matched to a gene: 8. CDR1 is LNHDA, CDR2 SQIVND, per germline (reference sequence). This CDR3 region has 17 residues. Written as DNA, the CDR3 is TGTGCCAGTAGTATCCTGATAGACAGGGGAAGCAATCAGCCCCAGCATTTT. Translated, it gives CASSILIDRGSNQPQHF.

This clone appeared a single time. The chain employs TRBV28 and TRBJ1-2; D remains unclear. The V and J ends lost 6 bases and 12 bases respectively, with 14 bases between them. This CDR3 has 11 amino acids. From germline, CDR1 is MDHEN and CDR2 SYDVKM. The CDR3 reads CASSPGGPNTF. DNA of the CDR3: TGTGCCAGCAGCCCTGGAGGCCCTAACACCTTC.

The chain uses TRBV27 and TRBJ2-1, with D unclear. The ends were cut back, 8 bases at V and 6 bases at J, with 14 bases in the middle. Germline CDR1 is MNHEY and CDR2 is SMNVEV (reference sequence). The CDR3 runs 13 residues. The CDR3 DNA reads TGTGCCAGCTCCTACGGGTCGGCCAATGAGCAGTTCTTC. Translation: CASSYGSANEQFF.

This clone was counted a few times. The rearrangement uses TRBV6-5 and TRBJ2-7; D is perhaps TRBD1 (6 bases). The CDR3 extends over 14 amino acids. V lost 2 bases, J lost 6 bases, and 14 bases lay in between. Germline CDR1 is MNHEY and CDR2 is SVGAGI. The CDR3 loop reads CASSYAQGVGEQYF. Here the CDR3 DNA reads TGTGCCAGCAGTTACGCACAGGGTGTCGGCGAGCAGTACTTC.

V is TRBV3-1 (or the pseudogene TRBV3-2) and J is TRBJ2-1, with no clear D. CDR3 length: 12 residues. Germline values: CDR1 LGHDT, CDR2 YNNKEL (reference sequence). V gave up 5 bases and J gave up 5 bases, with 7 bases separating them. The CDR3 sequence is CASSTYDNEQFF. The CDR3 region has the DNA TGTGCCAGCAGCACTTATGACAATGAGCAGTTCTTC.

This sequence joins TRBV10-3 and TRBJ1-2, with D perhaps TRBD1 (6 bases). Between the trimmed V and J ends, which lost 0 bases and 2 bases, there was a span of 13 bases. This CDR3 is 16 amino acids long. Germline V gives CDR1 ENHRY, CDR2 SYGVKD. The CDR3 is CAISESIGQRNYGYTF. CDR3 in DNA: TGTGCCATCAGTGAGTCCATTGGACAGAGGAACTATGGCTACACCTTC.

This clone was seen a handful of times. The CDR3 coding sequence is TGTGCCAGCAGCTCAGGACAGGTCCAAGAGACCCAGTACTTC. As protein: CASSSGQVQETQYF. The chain links TRBV5-4 to TRBJ2-5, with TRBD1 identical over 7 bases. The CDR3 totals 14 residues. CDR1 is SGHNT and CDR2 is YYREEE in the germline V gene (reference sequence). Trimming took 3 bases from V and 1 from J; bases not matched to a gene: 3.

Written as DNA, the CDR3 is TGTGCCAGCTCAGGGCAGGGTTTTGATACGCAGTATTTT. This sequence encodes CASSGQGFDTQYF. The gene calls are TRBV18 and TRBJ2-3, with D perhaps TRBD1 (5 bases). The germline CDR1 and CDR2 sequences are KGHSH and LQKENI. The CDR3 is 13 amino acids. V shed 5 bases and J shed 6 bases, with 12 bases lying between them.

The chain uses TRBV25-1 and TRBJ1-6; 9 bases map to TRBD1. Trimming cost V 3 bases and J 7 bases; bases outside gene matches: 4. The V gene's germline CDR1 is MGHDK and CDR2 SYGVNS. This CDR3 region has 15 residues. The DNA of the CDR3 is TGTGCCAGCAGTGATTTCGGACAGGGGAATTCACCCCTCCACTTT. This translates into CASSDFGQGNSPLHF.

V and J are TRBV18 and TRBJ1-4, with D hard to call. The CDR3 covers 13 residues. V was trimmed by 3 bases and J by 8 bases, leaving 10 bases between them. Germline V gene lookup returns CDR1 KGHSH and CDR2 LQKENI. Here the CDR3 DNA reads TGTGCCAGCTCACCTCTAGTCAGCGAAAAACTGTTTTTT. This sequence encodes CASSPLVSEKLFF.

The chain uses TRBV18 and TRBJ2-3; TRBD2 matches 14 bases. Germline CDR1 KGHSH, CDR2 LQKENI. V trimming: 3 bases; J trimming: 6 bases; junction bases outside the gene matches: 8. The CDR3 has 17 residues. CDR3 nucleotide sequence: TGTGCCAGCTCACCGGGACTAGCGGGAGTAGAAACGGATACGCAGTATTTT. Amino acids: CASSPGLAGVETDTQYF. Full variable domain (rest looked up from reference TRBV18 and TRBJ2-3): NAGVMQNPRHLVRRRGQEARLRCSPMKGHSHVYWYRQLPEEGLKFMVYLQKENIIDESGMPKERFSAEFPKEGPSILRIQQVVRGDSAAYFCASSPGLAGVETDTQYFGPGTRLTVL.

V gene TRBV28 combines with J gene TRBJ1-2; D might be TRBD1 (5 bases). This CDR3 has 13 residues. Germline V CDR1 and CDR2: MDHEN, SYDVKM. V gave up 6 bases and J gave up 5 bases, with 13 bases separating them. DNA for the CDR3: TGTGCCAGCAGGGACGGGGGTATTTATGGCTACACCTTC. Translating it yields CASRDGGIYGYTF.

The chain uses TRBV4-1 and TRBJ2-7, with 7 bases that match TRBD1. Germline-derived CDR1 and CDR2 are MGHRA and YSYEKL. V lost 0 bases to trimming and J lost 2 bases; unmatched junction nucleotides: 4. The CDR3 loop spans 15 amino acids. In nucleotides, the CDR3 is TGCGCCAGCAGCCAAGAGGGGACAGTTCCCTACGAGCAGTACTTC. Translating it yields CASSQEGTVPYEQYF.

This chain uses TRBV11-3 with TRBJ2-7, with 9 bases identical to TRBD2. The CDR3 covers 13 residues. The V gene end was trimmed by 11 bases and the J gene end by 6 bases; junction bases not matched to a gene: 11. Germline V lookup: CDR1 SGHNT, CDR2 YENEEA. CDR3 amino acids: CASGRGGLGEQYF. Written as DNA, the CDR3 is TGTGCCTCCGGGCGGGGGGGCCTCGGCGAGCAGTACTTC.

J is TRBJ1-1 and V is TRBV3-1 (or the pseudogene TRBV3-2); a weak D match, TRBD1 (6 bases). V was pared by 4 bases and J by 5 bases, with 23 bases between. This CDR3 spans 17 amino acids. From germline, CDR1 is LGHDT and CDR2 YNNKEL (reference sequence). CDR3 in DNA: TGTGCCAGCAGCCTGAGCCCACCAGGGGAAATTAGGACTGAAGCTTTCTTT. It codes for CASSLSPPGEIRTEAFF.